This T cell receptor (beta chain) was profiled in a study of a mutant IDH1 vaccine in newly diagnosed glioma. Across the study: Patients under treatment included 62.5% males and about 40% females and had a mean age of around 37 years. Radiotherapy, temozolomide, or both had been given previously, and both were given to most.

Time point given: baseline, week 1 (first vaccination visit). Noted treatment: pre-vaccination baseline after standard-of-care therapy. In every donor, the tumor was a new WHO grade 3 or 4 IDH1-mutant, ATRX-lost astrocytoma. The germline V gene encodes CDR1 MNHEY and CDR2 SVGAGI. This CDR3 has 15 amino acids. V was pared by 4 bases and J by 2 bases, with 12 bases between. Overall study results and limits: Changes in top peripheral clonotypes did not appear linked to pseudoprogression.

Clones were read by immunoSEQ multiplex PCR, and TCRdb kept only the in-frame ones, dropping some. The sample shows fewer than 45,000 clones, 60% to 80% of them seen only once. This clone was seen only a few times. Its antigen is undetermined. V is TRBV6-5 and J is TRBJ1-5, with D perhaps matching TRBD1 (6 bases). The specimen was PBMCs, collected from a glioma patient treated with radiotherapy, temozolomide or both. The clonotype was recovered from a man aged 35 to 55 with glioma. Some clones in this sample may be carry-over from other donors' samples. CDR3 in DNA: TGTGCCAGCAGTTCGGCCGAGGGGGGCAATCAGCCCCAGCATTTT. Translating gives CASSSAEGGNQPQHF.